This is a list of T cell receptor beta chains from one sample in a study of Tregs in tolerant kidney transplant recipients. The assay was immunoSEQ multiplex PCR, and TCRdb's table has in-frame clones only and misses some. The sample carries about 50,000 clones, over 85% recorded once. This specimen was CD8+ T cells from blood (PBMCs), taken 12 months after the transplant. The receptors stem from a human patient who received a combined kidney and bone marrow transplant. A subset of T cells may come from the graft donor. Both conserved end residues are part of each CDR3. Each record gives: V gene, clone size, D gene, J gene, CDR3 DNA, CDR3 protein. A D gene is named only where the DNA matches it firmly. Not every row has a clone size; where given, it reads once, few, many or a size class.

TRBV7-2	NA	NA	TRBJ2-7	TGTGCCAGCAGCTTAAGACTGAAGACCTCCTACGAGCAGTACTTC	CASSLRLKTSYEQYF
TRBV7-9	NA	NA	TRBJ2-2	TGTGCCAGCAGCCCCCGAATTGGGGGGACCGGGGAGCTGTTTTTT	CASSPRIGGTGELFF
TRBV13	NA	TRBD1	TRBJ1-1	TGTGCCAGCAGACTTGACAGGGCTTTGAACACTGAAGCTTTCTTT	CASRLDRALNTEAFF
TRBV19	NA	NA	TRBJ2-1	TGTGCCAGTATCGGGTACCAATACAATGAGCAGTTCTTC	CASIGYQYNEQFF
TRBV4-2	NA	TRBD2	TRBJ2-5	TGTGCCAGCAGCCAAGCTGTGACAGCGGGGGCAACTCGAGAGACCCAGTACTTC	CASSQAVTAGATRETQYF
TRBV9	NA	TRBD1	TRBJ2-7	TGTGCCAGCAGCGTCGACAGGGGGGCCTACGAGCAGTACTTC	CASSVDRGAYEQYF
TRBV6-5	NA	NA	TRBJ2-5	TGTGCCAGCAGCAAGGGGGAACAAGAGACCCAGTACTTC	CASSKGEQETQYF
TRBV7-9	NA	NA	TRBJ1-5	TGTGCCAGCAGCTCATCGACAGGACCTAATCAGCCCCAGCATTTT	CASSSSTGPNQPQHF
TRBV13	few	NA	TRBJ2-7	TGTGCCAGCAGGGTAAGGACAGACTACGAGCAGTACTTC	CASRVRTDYEQYF
TRBV7-6	NA	NA	TRBJ2-7	TGTGCCAGCAGCTTAGTGGGGGGGCTTGCGGGCGGCGACGAGCAGTACTTC	CASSLVGGLAGGDEQYF
TRBV10-3	NA	TRBD1	TRBJ2-7	TGTGCCATCGGCCCGGGACAGGGGACGTACGAGCAGTACTTC	CAIGPGQGTYEQYF
TRBV19	NA	TRBD1	TRBJ2-7	TGTGCCAGTAGTCCGGACAGGGATGGGTCCTACGAGCAGTACTTC	CASSPDRDGSYEQYF
TRBV7-8	once	NA	TRBJ2-1	TGTGCCAGCAGCTTAAGACTTAACAATGAGCAGTTCTTC	CASSLRLNNEQFF
TRBV4-3	NA	NA	TRBJ1-2	TGCGCCAGCAGCCAACTTCAAACTGGCGGTGGCTACACCTTC	CASSQLQTGGGYTF
TRBV7-6	NA	TRBD2	TRBJ2-3	TGTGCCAGCAGCCCCAGCCGGAGCGGGAGCGCAGATACGCAGTATTTT	CASSPSRSGSADTQYF
TRBV19	NA	TRBD1	TRBJ1-6	TGTGCCAGTAGTATCGGGACAGCCTATTCACCCCTCCACTTT	CASSIGTAYSPLHF
TRBV9	NA	TRBD1	TRBJ2-2	TGTGCCAGCAGCAACACAGGGGCCAACACCGGGGAGCTGTTTTTT	CASSNTGANTGELFF
TRBV30	NA	TRBD2	TRBJ2-1	TGTGCCTGTCGACTAGCGGGAGTCAATGAGCAGTTCTTC	CACRLAGVNEQFF
TRBV5-1	NA	TRBD1	TRBJ2-1	TGCGCCAGCAGGAACCTCTCCGGGACAGGGGCCTACAATGAGCAGTTCTTC	CASRNLSGTGAYNEQFF
TRBV6-4	once	TRBD2	TRBJ2-3	TGTGCCAGCAGTTTTAGCAGCGGGGTTACAGATACGCAGTATTTT	CASSFSSGVTDTQYF
TRBV6-1	NA	NA	TRBJ2-6	TGTGCCAGCAGTGAGCTAGGGACAGCGGGTTTTGGGGCCAACGTCCTGACTTTC	CASSELGTAGFGANVLTF
TRBV7-9	few	TRBD2	TRBJ2-5	TGTGCCAGCAGCTTTCCGACTAGCGGGAGTGAGACCCAGTACTTC	CASSFPTSGSETQYF
TRBV9	NA	TRBD1	TRBJ1-2	TGTGCCAGCAGCGGAACCCGGGACAGTCCCTACACCTTC	CASSGTRDSPYTF
TRBV6-6	NA	TRBD2	TRBJ2-1	TGTGCCAGCAACCACTTAGCGGGGGGCAACAATGAGCAGTTCTTC	CASNHLAGGNNEQFF
TRBV27	once	NA	TRBJ1-2	TGTGCCAGCAGTTTATCTGGACAGACCTATGGCTACACCTTC	CASSLSGQTYGYTF
TRBV7-9	NA	NA	TRBJ2-1	TGTGCCAGCAGCTTAGTTGTAGCCGGCATCTACAATGAGCAGTTCTTC	CASSLVVAGIYNEQFF
TRBV15	NA	NA	TRBJ2-1	TGTGCCACGGGGGGGCCCTCCTACAATGAGCAGTTCTTC	CATGGPSYNEQFF
TRBV5-5	NA	TRBD2	TRBJ2-3	TGTGCCAGCAGCCCGGGGACTAGCGGGGCAGATACGCAGTATTTT	CASSPGTSGADTQYF
TRBV7-2	NA	NA	TRBJ1-1	TGTGCCAGCAGCTTTATTACACAGAACACTGAAGCTTTCTTT	CASSFITQNTEAFF
TRBV18	NA	TRBD2	TRBJ2-1	TGTGCCAGCTCACCCTTCGCCAGGGGGACTAGCGGGAGGGTCAGGAACAATGAGCAGTTCTTC	CASSPFARGTSGRVRNNEQFF
TRBV7-8	NA	TRBD2	TRBJ2-7	TGTGCCAGCAGCTTATTAAACGGACTAGCATCCTACGAGCAGTACTTC	CASSLLNGLASYEQYF
TRBV5-6	NA	TRBD1	TRBJ2-7	TGTGCCAGCAGCTTCGGGACAGGGGGCCACGAGCAGTACTTC	CASSFGTGGHEQYF
TRBV10-3	NA	TRBD1	TRBJ1-2	TGTGCCCCCCGGACAGGGGGATATGGCTACACCTTC	CAPRTGGYGYTF
TRBV9	once	TRBD1	TRBJ2-7	TGTGCCAGCAGCGCCGGACAGGGTGGGGACGAGCAGTACTTC	CASSAGQGGDEQYF
TRBV29-1	NA	TRBD1	TRBJ1-2	TGCAGCGTTGTGCTAACCGAGACAGGGACCTATGGCTACACCTTC	CSVVLTETGTYGYTF
TRBV28	NA	NA	TRBJ1-1	TGTGCCAGCAGTTTCATGGGGGGGAACACTGAAGCTTTCTTT	CASSFMGGNTEAFF
TRBV7-9	NA	NA	TRBJ1-6	TGTGCCAGCAGCTTAGTCAGGGGTGGCTCACCCCTCCACTTT	CASSLVRGGSPLHF
TRBV27	once	NA	TRBJ2-7	TGTGCCAGCAGTCCACTCGAAAGCGCCTGGAGCTCCTACGAGCAGTACTTC	CASSPLESAWSSYEQYF
TRBV29-1	NA	TRBD1	TRBJ1-1	TGCAGCGTCGGAGACAGGGGGATGAACACTGAAGCTTTCTTT	CSVGDRGMNTEAFF
TRBV10-1	NA	TRBD1	TRBJ1-2	TGCGCCAGCAGTGATTCAGGGGGCAATGGCTACACCTTC	CASSDSGGNGYTF